What follows is one T cell receptor beta chain and its context. Its antigen is unknown. The junction and the germline gene differ at one end; a read error may be behind it. The Oncomine TCR Beta short-read assay sequenced DNA from cultured CD4+ T cells. The authors extracted genomic DNA from cultured CD4+ T cells. Using its own MiXCR run on the PCR reads, TCRdb lists one record per CDR3 protein. Of 12,000 to 15,000 distinct CDR3 sequences listed, about 55% are singletons. The data are from a study of vaccination and CD4 T cells after COVID-19. Study details: Convalescent cases comprised 9 or 10 mild and one severe, all SARS-CoV-2 positive by nasal swab PCR.

As to treatment: roughly ten-day PBMC culture with coronavirus spike peptide pools or control peptides (ViraFEST assay). The CDR3 sequence is 16 residues long. CDR1 is DFQATT, CDR2 SNEGSKA, per germline (reference sequence). The receptor was isolated from a human donor who had recovered from COVID-19. Sequences were obtained from CD4+ T cells from blood, cultured in vitro. The chain uses TRBV20-1 and TRBJ2-1; tentative D call: TRBD2 (6 bases). The CDR3 is CSARDLGYLAYNAQFF. Written as DNA, the CDR3 is TGCAGTGCTAGAGATCTCGGATATCTAGCGTACAATGCGCAGTTCTTC.